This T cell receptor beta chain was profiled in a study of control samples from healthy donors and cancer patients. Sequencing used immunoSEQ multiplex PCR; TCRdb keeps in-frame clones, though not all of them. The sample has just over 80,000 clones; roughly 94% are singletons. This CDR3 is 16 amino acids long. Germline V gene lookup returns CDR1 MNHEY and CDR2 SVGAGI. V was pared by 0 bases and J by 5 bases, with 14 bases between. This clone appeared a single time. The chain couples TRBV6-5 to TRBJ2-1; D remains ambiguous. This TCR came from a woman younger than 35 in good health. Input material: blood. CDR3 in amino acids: CASSYSISIINNEQFF. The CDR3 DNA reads TGTGCCAGCAGTTACTCTATCAGTATTATTAACAATGAGCAGTTCTTC.